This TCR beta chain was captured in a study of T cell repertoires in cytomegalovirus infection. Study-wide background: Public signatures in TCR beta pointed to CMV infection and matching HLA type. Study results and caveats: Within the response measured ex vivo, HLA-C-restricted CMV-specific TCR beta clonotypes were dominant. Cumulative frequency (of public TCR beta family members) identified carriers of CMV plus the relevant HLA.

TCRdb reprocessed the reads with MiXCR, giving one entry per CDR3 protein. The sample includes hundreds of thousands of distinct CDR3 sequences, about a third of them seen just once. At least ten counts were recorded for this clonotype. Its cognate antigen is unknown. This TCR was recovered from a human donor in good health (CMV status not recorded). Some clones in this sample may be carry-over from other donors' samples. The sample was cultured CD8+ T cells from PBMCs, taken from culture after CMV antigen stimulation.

This CDR3 reads CASSPGQTYEQYV. The CDR3 DNA reads TGTGCCAGCAGTCCGGGACAGACCTACGAGCAGTACGTC. The genes are TRBV12-3 or TRBV12-4 and TRBJ2-7, with TRBD1 matching 7 bases. The trim removed 5 bases at V and 2 bases at J, leaving 3 bases unmatched. CDR3 length equals 13 residues.